This T cell receptor beta chain was captured in a study of vaccination effects on CD4 cells after COVID-19. The CDR3 extends over 13 amino acids. From germline, CDR1 is SGHNT and CDR2 YYREEE (reference sequence). Trimming cost V 0 bases and J 2 bases, with 6 bases left between them. A remark on this clone: What it binds is unknown.

ViraFEST assay sequencing came after antigen-specific CD4+ T cells were expanded with viral peptide pools. Once cultured for 9 to 11 days, the cells underwent separation to obtain CD4+ T cells. Participants were vaccinated with two doses of either the BNT162b2 or mRNA-1273 vaccine. Profiling relied on immunoSEQ multiplex PCR, and the TCRdb table lists in-frame clones only, not all of them. The sample has tens of thousands of clones; around three quarters are singletons. The sample consisted of CD4+ T cells from PBMCs cultured with HCoV-OC43 spike peptides, taken after COVID-19 vaccination. Subset noted: HCoV-OC43 spike overlapping peptide pool stimulation. The origin of this receptor is a human donor who received a COVID-19 vaccine. The rearrangement joins TRBV5-4 to TRBJ2-7; D is unresolved. The CDR3 DNA is TGTGCCAGCAGCTTGGACATCCCCTACGAGCAGTACTTC. Protein sequence: CASSLDIPYEQYF.